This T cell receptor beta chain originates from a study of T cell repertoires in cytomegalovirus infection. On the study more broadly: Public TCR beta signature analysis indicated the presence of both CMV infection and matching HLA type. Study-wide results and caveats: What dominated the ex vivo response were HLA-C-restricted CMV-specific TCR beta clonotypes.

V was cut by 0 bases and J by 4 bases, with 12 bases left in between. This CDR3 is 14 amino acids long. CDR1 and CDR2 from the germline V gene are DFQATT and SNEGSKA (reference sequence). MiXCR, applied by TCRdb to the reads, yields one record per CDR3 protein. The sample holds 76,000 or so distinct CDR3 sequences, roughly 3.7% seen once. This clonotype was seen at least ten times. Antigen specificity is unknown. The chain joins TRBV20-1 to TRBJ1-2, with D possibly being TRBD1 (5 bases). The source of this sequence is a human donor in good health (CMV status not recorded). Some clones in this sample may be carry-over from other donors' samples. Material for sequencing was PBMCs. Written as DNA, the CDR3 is TGCAGTGCTAGAGATCCTAAGGGGCCCTATGGCTACACCTTC. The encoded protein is CSARDPKGPYGYTF.